Below, 19 T cell receptor beta chains from the same sample are listed, as sequenced in a study of blood T cell repertoires in COVID-19. The data were produced by immunoSEQ multiplex PCR, yet TCRdb's version contains in-frame clones alone and is incomplete. The table includes some 240,000 clones, around four fifths detected once. The source material was PBMCs or T cells enriched from blood (not recorded which). The origin of the receptors is a man under 40 with acute COVID-19.

The chain joins TRBV29-1 to TRBJ1-1, with 9 nucleotides matching TRBD1. There are 15 residues in the CDR3. Trimming at V came to 0 bases and at J to 10 bases, leaving 12 bases not matched to a gene. Looked up from germline, CDR1 is SQVTM and CDR2 is ANQGSEA. The CDR3 coding sequence is TGCAGCGTTGAAGATTTTTCCAACAGGGGGCGGGGAGCTTTCTTT. It specifies CSVEDFSNRGRGAFF.

The rearrangement joins TRBV19 to TRBJ1-1; D perhaps matches TRBD1 (6 bases). V dropped 4 bases and J dropped 4 bases, with 10 bases sitting between them. Germline V CDR1 and CDR2: LNHDA, SQIVND (reference sequence). CDR3 length: 13 amino acids. CDR3 DNA: TGTGCCAGTAGTAGTTTCAGGGGCACTGAAGCTTTCTTT. Its protein product is CASSSFRGTEAFF.

Concerning this clone itself: The identical CDR3 is also encoded by other nucleotide sequences in the sample. V and J are TRBV18 and TRBJ1-1; 9 positions match TRBD1. The CDR3 sequence is 13 residues long. CDR1 is KGHSH and CDR2 is LQKENI in the germline V gene. V shed 3 bases and J 8 bases; nucleotides not matched to a gene: 4. CDR3 nucleotides: TGTGCCAGCTCACCGGGGACAGGGAGAGAAGCTTTCTTT. It specifies CASSPGTGREAFF. Drawing the rest from reference TRBV18 and TRBJ1-1, the complete variable domain is NAGVMQNPRHLVRRRGQEARLRCSPMKGHSHVYWYRQLPEEGLKFMVYLQKENIIDESGMPKERFSAEFPKEGPSILRIQQVVRGDSAAYFCASSPGTGREAFFGQGTRLTVV.

This chain joins TRBV5-1 and TRBJ2-2, with a tentative D call TRBD1 (6 bases). Germline CDR1 SGHRS, CDR2 YFSETQ. The CDR3 runs to 17 residues. Trimming left V 6 bases short and J 0 bases short, with 18 bases between. CDR3 sequence: CASKTTGKPANTGELFF. CDR3 nucleotide sequence: TGCGCCAGCAAAACTACAGGGAAGCCAGCGAACACCGGGGAGCTGTTTTTT. Variable domain in full (rest from reference TRBV5-1 and TRBJ2-2): KAGVTQTPRYLIKTRGQQVTLSCSPISGHRSVSWYQQTPGQGLQFLFEYFSETQRNKGNFPGRFSGRQFSNSRSEMNVSTLELGDSALYLCASKTTGKPANTGELFFGEGSRLTVL.

The CDR3 DNA is TGTGCCACCAGTGATTTGCAGGGGCGGGATGAGCAGTTCTTC. As protein: CATSDLQGRDEQFF. V gene TRBV24-1 combines with J gene TRBJ2-1; the D gene is possibly TRBD1 (6 bases). The V gene's germline CDR1 is KGHDR and CDR2 SFDVKD. The germline V and J ends were trimmed by 0 bases and 8 bases, with 10 bases remaining between them. The CDR3 has 14 residues.

This rearrangement joins TRBV4-3 to TRBJ2-1; TRBD2 matches 12 bases. The CDR3 loop spans 17 amino acids. Trimming removed 1 base from V and 6 bases from J; junction bases left unmatched: 7. CDR1 is LGHNA, CDR2 YSLEER, per germline. The CDR3 DNA sequence: TGCGCCAGCAGCCAAGCTGCTGCGACTAGCGGGAGCAATGAGCAGTTCTTC. Translated: CASSQAAATSGSNEQFF.

The rearrangement uses TRBV6-5 and TRBJ1-2, with no clear D. Germline CDR1 is MNHEY and CDR2 is SVGAGI. V was trimmed by 7 bases and J by 5 bases, leaving 11 bases between them. This CDR3 has 12 residues. The CDR3 DNA reads TGTGCCAGCACCGAGCGGGGTTATGGCTACACCTTC. This translates into CASTERGYGYTF.

The chain employs TRBV24-1 and TRBJ2-1; 9 bases are a match to TRBD2. The length of the CDR3 is 15 residues. Germline V lookup: CDR1 KGHDR, CDR2 SFDVKD. V shed 7 bases and J 2 bases; nucleotides not matched to a gene: 5. This CDR3 reads CATSSGGGAYNEQFF. The CDR3 nucleotides are TGTGCCACCAGCTCCGGCGGGGGGGCCTACAATGAGCAGTTCTTC.

The rearrangement links TRBV11-3 to TRBJ2-1; a possible D gene is TRBD2 (7 bases). The CDR3 extends over 16 amino acids. With 2 bases removed from V and 3 bases from J, the gap between germline ends came to 14 bases. The germline gives CDR1 SGHNT, CDR2 YENEEA. The CDR3 region has the DNA TGTGCCAGCAGCTTACGGGGGCGGGAGTTCTACAATGAGCAGTTCTTC. This sequence encodes CASSLRGREFYNEQFF.

As for this clone: The junction departs from germline at one end; a sequencing error may be responsible. The chain couples TRBV5-1 to TRBJ2-6; D might be TRBD1 (6 bases). CDR3 length: 18 amino acids. Looked up from germline, CDR1 is SGHRS and CDR2 is YFSETQ. The CDR3 protein is CASSPRQEPLSGANVLTF. In DNA form, the CDR3 reads TGTGCCAGCAGCCCTCGACAGGAACCCCTCTCTGGGGCCAACGTCCTGACTTTC.

The V call is TRBV24-1, the J call TRBJ2-3; 9 positions agree with TRBD2. Germline CDR1 and CDR2: KGHDR and SFDVKD. V was pared by 3 bases and J by 8 bases, with 8 bases of the junction left unmatched. The CDR3 is 15 residues long. The CDR3 DNA is TGTGCCACCAGTGATGATAGCGGGAGTCTGGCTACGCAGTATTTT. As protein: CATSDDSGSLATQYF.

The rearrangement uses TRBV4-1 and TRBJ1-6; 9 bases line up with TRBD1. With 2 bases clipped from V and 13 bases from J, the junction kept 3 bases outside the gene matches. This CDR3 contains 13 residues. Germline lookup yields CDR1 MGHRA and CDR2 YSYEKL. The CDR3 spells CASSQTTGGPLHF. The CDR3 nucleotides read TGCGCCAGCAGCCAAACCACAGGGGGCCCCCTCCACTTT.

The rearrangement joins TRBV11-2 to TRBJ2-1; 7 nucleotides match TRBD1. J lost 7 bases, V lost 3 bases, and 15 bases had no gene match. Germline-derived CDR1 and CDR2 are SGHAT and FQNNGV. The CDR3 consists of 17 residues. The CDR3 loop is CASSFRPLQGMRNEQFF. Written as DNA, the CDR3 is TGTGCCAGCAGCTTCCGCCCCTTACAGGGGATGAGGAATGAGCAGTTCTTC.

The J gene is TRBJ1-5, the V gene TRBV3-1 (or the pseudogene TRBV3-2), with D maybe TRBD1 (6 bases). Germline CDR1 LGHDT, CDR2 YNNKEL (reference sequence). Trimming left V 3 bases short and J 4 bases short, with 10 bases between. The CDR3 spans 14 residues. Written as DNA, the CDR3 is TGTGCCAGCAGCCACACCACAGGGAATCAGCCCCAGCATTTT. It translates to CASSHTTGNQPQHF.

The CDR3: CASSALSGAGGPRNEQFF. The CDR3 region has the DNA TGTGCCAGCAGTGCTTTAAGTGGGGCGGGGGGCCCCCGAAATGAGCAGTTCTTC. V and J are TRBV28 and TRBJ2-1; 8 nucleotides line up with TRBD2. This CDR3 region has 18 residues. V shed 5 bases, J shed 7 bases, and the junction held 19 bases outside the gene matches. Germline lookup yields CDR1 MDHEN and CDR2 SYDVKM.

The chain has TRBV5-6 and TRBJ2-1, with D perhaps matching TRBD2 (6 bases). Germline assignment: CDR1 SGHDT and CDR2 YYEEEE. With 7 bases removed from V and 8 bases from J, the gap between germline ends came to 16 bases. The CDR3 is 13 amino acids. The CDR3 bases are TGTGCCAGCCGCCCCTGGGGGGTCGATGAGCAGTTCTTC. It specifies CASRPWGVDEQFF.

The chain uses TRBV28 and TRBJ1-1, with D perhaps matching TRBD1 (5 bases). V was trimmed by 2 bases and J by 6 bases, leaving 7 bases between them. Per germline, CDR1 MDHEN and CDR2 SYDVKM. The CDR3 runs to 12 residues. The DNA for the CDR3 is TGTGCCAGCAGTTTAGAAGGGGCTGAAGCTTTCTTT. This gives the protein CASSLEGAEAFF.

The chain employs TRBV7-9 and TRBJ1-2, with D perhaps TRBD1 (5 bases). The ends were cut back, 4 bases at V and 4 bases at J, with 10 bases in the middle. CDR3 size: 13 residues. Per the germline V gene, CDR1 is SEHNR and CDR2 is FQNEAQ (reference sequence). The DNA of the CDR3 is TGTGCCAGCAGCTCCACGGGGGTCTATGGCTACACCTTC. Translating it yields CASSSTGVYGYTF.

This chain joins TRBV7-2 and TRBJ2-1; weak D call: TRBD1 (5 bases). Germline assignment: CDR1 SGHTA and CDR2 FQGNSA. V gave up 0 bases and J gave up 8 bases, with 17 bases separating them. CDR3 length: 16 residues. In DNA, the CDR3 is TGTGCCAGCAGCTTAGCGCCAGGGCTGGATAGGTATGAGCAGTTCTTC. It specifies CASSLAPGLDRYEQFF.